What follows are 20 T cell receptor beta chains derived from one specimen sequenced in a study of vaccination effects on CD4 cells after COVID-19. Following a roughly 9-day culture, CD4+ T cells were purified. Using immunoSEQ multiplex PCR, the repertoire was profiled, and TCRdb retains in-frame clones only, with some absent. The repertoire has 40,000 to 55,000 clones, 60% to 80% of them found once; the top ten carry 8.6%. Antigens of these TCRs are unknown. The sequencing here drew on CD4+ T cells from PBMCs cultured without peptide, taken before COVID-19 vaccination. These receptors came from a human donor who had a prior SARS-CoV-2 infection.

This clone was recorded a few times. The rearrangement joins TRBV7-9 to TRBJ2-5, with D perhaps matching TRBD2 (6 bases). With 7 bases removed from V and 4 bases from J, the gap between germline ends came to 13 bases. Germline CDR1 reads SEHNR; CDR2 reads FQNEAQ (reference sequence). This CDR3 contains 13 residues. CDR3 coding DNA: TGTGCCAGCATCGCGGTGGGGGGAGAGACCCAGTACTTC. As protein: CASIAVGGETQYF. Drawing the rest from reference TRBV7-9 and TRBJ2-5, the complete variable domain is DTGVSQNPRHKITKRGQNVTFRCDPISEHNRLYWYRQTLGQGPEFLTYFQNEAQLEKSRLLSDRFSAERPKGSFSTLEIQRTEQGDSAMYLCASIAVGGETQYFGPGTRLLVL.

This chain links TRBV7-2 with TRBJ1-5; maybe TRBD1 (6 bases). The germline gives CDR1 SGHTA, CDR2 FQGNSA. V was trimmed by 1 base and J by 2 bases, leaving 9 bases between them. The CDR3 sequence is 15 residues long. Here the CDR3 DNA reads TGTGCCAGCAGCTTAGGGGACATCGGCAATCAGCCCCAGCATTTT. It encodes CASSLGDIGNQPQHF.

The CDR3 DNA is TGCGCCAGCAGCGGGGGGGCTCCTACAAATGAGCAGTTCTTC. Protein product: CASSGGAPTNEQFF. The rearrangement joins TRBV5-1 to TRBJ2-1; D might be TRBD2 (7 bases). CDR1 and CDR2 from the germline V gene are SGHRS and YFSETQ. Trimming left V 4 bases short and J 7 bases short, with 15 bases between. The CDR3 has 14 residues.

The gene calls are TRBV3-1 (or the pseudogene TRBV3-2) and TRBJ2-4; 7 bases map to TRBD1. The CDR3 spans 21 residues. Germline V gene data show CDR1 as LGHDT and CDR2 as YNNKEL (reference sequence). J gave up 0 bases and V 7 bases, and 24 bases lay outside the gene matches. CDR3 sequence (DNA): TGTGCCAGCATCATAACTTTTCCGGGACAGATTCCCCATTTAGCCAAAAACATTCAGTACTTC. This sequence encodes CASIITFPGQIPHLAKNIQYF.

There are a few counts of this clone. The chain employs TRBV3-1 (or the pseudogene TRBV3-2) and TRBJ2-1; TRBD2 agrees at 12 bases. Germline values: CDR1 LGHDT, CDR2 YNNKEL (reference sequence). Germline trimming cut 0 bases from V and 10 bases from J; bases unmatched to any gene: 13. The CDR3 length is 18 residues. CDR3 nucleotide sequence: TGTGCCAGCAGCCAAGATCCATCGAGGACTAGCGGGACCCCCGAGCAGTTCTTC. The encoded protein is CASSQDPSRTSGTPEQFF.

This chain uses TRBV1 with TRBJ2-2; TRBD2 reflects the table's D call only, with no check against the DNA. TRBV1 is annotated as a pseudogene. This CDR3 has 19 amino acids. The CDR3 DNA is TGCACCAGCAGCCAAGATCGGGATAGGGCGGGGGGGCCTTGTATGGTGCTGTTTTTT. Translated, it gives CTSSQDRDRAGGPCMVLFF.

This clone has a single count. The chain recombines TRBV9 with TRBJ2-5; D gene ambiguous. Germline CDR1 reads SGDLS; CDR2 reads YYNGEE. This CDR3 is 15 amino acids long. V was shortened by 4 bases and J by 1 base, with 14 bases between the two germline ends. The CDR3 spells CASSLQPGSQETQYF. The CDR3, as DNA: TGTGCCAGCAGCCTCCAACCCGGTTCCCAAGAGACCCAGTACTTC.

The chain recombines TRBV2 with TRBJ1-4; no reliable D call. In germline, CDR1 is SNHLY, CDR2 FYNNEI. V lost 7 bases to trimming and J lost 8 bases, with 29 bases between them. The CDR3 is 18 residues long. Here the CDR3 reads CASKSSRRVDRLGEKLFF. CDR3 nucleotides: TGTGCCAGCAAATCAAGTCGAAGGGTCGATCGGTTGGGCGAAAAACTGTTTTTT.

This clone was observed a handful of times. The chain carries TRBV27 and TRBJ1-4, with a possible D match to TRBD1 (5 bases). CDR1 and CDR2 from the germline V gene are MNHEY and SMNVEV (reference sequence). CDR3 length: 16 amino acids. Trimming removed 5 bases from V and 8 bases from J, with 21 bases in between. The DNA of the CDR3 is TGTGCCAGCAGTCGCCGCCCGACAGTGTATTTCGAAAAACTGTTTTTT. Protein product: CASSRRPTVYFEKLFF.

V usage is TRBV7-3 and J usage is TRBJ2-3, with unresolved D. The V end was cut by 5 bases, the J end by 6 bases, with 15 bases between. This CDR3 is built from 14 residues. CDR1 and CDR2 (germline): SGHTA, FQGTGA. The CDR3 DNA reads TGTGCCAGCAGCCTTCACATGGGGTCGGATACGCAGTATTTT. Residues: CASSLHMGSDTQYF.

The chain carries TRBV7-6 and TRBJ1-2, with no clear D. The V end was cut by 3 bases, the J end by 7 bases, with 12 bases between. This CDR3 is built from 13 residues. In germline, CDR1 is SGHVS, CDR2 FNYEAQ. The CDR3 loop reads CASSFAEGGGYTF. The CDR3 nucleotides read TGTGCCAGCAGCTTTGCCGAGGGCGGTGGCTACACCTTC.

The rearrangement uses TRBV10-3 and TRBJ2-3; 12 positions match TRBD2. The germline gives CDR1 ENHRY, CDR2 SYGVKD. This CDR3 comprises 14 residues. Trimming removed 6 bases from V and 4 bases from J; junction bases left unmatched: 2. CDR3 sequence reads: CAISGTSGSDTQYF. Written as DNA, the CDR3 is TGTGCCATCAGCGGGACTAGCGGGTCAGATACGCAGTATTTT.

This clone has only one observation. This rearrangement joins TRBV6-1 to TRBJ2-7; TRBD2 might be the D (6 bases). The CDR3 is 17 residues long. V lost 1 base and J 0 bases, leaving 16 bases between the germline ends. Germline-derived CDR1 and CDR2 are MNHNS and SASEGT. Here the CDR3 DNA reads TGTGCCAGCAGTGAAGAGGGGACTGCCAGTTTCTCCTACGAGCAGTACTTC. Its translation: CASSEEGTASFSYEQYF.

CDR3 nucleotides: TGTGCCAGTAGTAGAGTGGGGGCGGAGGATCGAAAACTGTTTTTT. It yields the protein CASSRVGAEDRKLFF. V and J are TRBV19 and TRBJ1-4, with D possibly being TRBD1 (6 bases). The CDR3 has 15 amino acids. Germline CDR1 is LNHDA and CDR2 is SQIVND (reference sequence). Trimming shortened V by 4 bases and J by 10 bases, and 19 bases separated the two germline ends.

The V call is TRBV5-4, the J call TRBJ1-2; D remains unclear. Trimming cost V 4 bases and J 2 bases, with 9 bases left between them. This CDR3 has 13 residues. Germline CDR1 and CDR2: SGHNT and YYREEE (reference sequence). CDR3 loop: CASSEIRNYGYTF. In DNA, the CDR3 is TGTGCCAGCAGCGAAATCAGGAACTATGGCTACACCTTC. Full variable domain (remainder filled in from reference TRBV5-4 and TRBJ1-2): ETGVTQSPTHLIKTRGQQVTLRCSSQSGHNTVSWYQQALGQGPQFIFQYYREEENGRGNFPPRFSGLQFPNYSSELNVNALELDDSALYLCASSEIRNYGYTFGSGTRLTVV.

V usage is TRBV12-3 or TRBV12-4 and J usage is TRBJ1-1, with no clear D. This CDR3 spans 12 amino acids. V was pared by 6 bases and J by 5 bases, with 10 bases between. The CDR3 region is CASSPRWTEAFF. The CDR3 DNA reads as TGTGCCAGCAGCCCACGGTGGACTGAAGCTTTCTTT.

This chain connects TRBV11-2 to TRBJ1-1; a weak D match, TRBD1 (5 bases). Trimming cost V 3 bases and J 1 base, with 12 bases left between them. The CDR3 contains 15 residues. Germline lookup yields CDR1 SGHAT and CDR2 FQNNGV. The CDR3 nucleotides are TGTGCCAGCAGCTTGTTCGGGGGGACGAACACTGAAGCTTTCTTT. This codes for CASSLFGGTNTEAFF.

The gene calls are TRBV2 and TRBJ1-3, with 7 bases matching TRBD1. V lost 11 bases and J lost 2; bases outside the gene matches: 6. Germline V gene lookup returns CDR1 SNHLY and CDR2 FYNNEI. The CDR3 length is 13 residues. DNA for the CDR3: TGTGCCGCAGCCGGGACAGCTGGAAACACCATATATTTT. Translated, it gives CAAAGTAGNTIYF.

CDR3 sequence: CASSPGVAQGRTEAFF. The DNA of the CDR3 is TGTGCCAGCAGCCCAGGAGTGGCACAGGGGCGGACTGAAGCTTTCTTT. J is TRBJ1-1 and V is TRBV11-3; the match to TRBD1 covers 7 bases. Germline V gives CDR1 SGHNT, CDR2 YENEEA. V was pared by 5 bases and J by 5 bases, with 14 bases of the junction left unmatched. This CDR3 contains 16 residues.

The chain has TRBV18 and TRBJ2-2, with a tentative D call TRBD2 (6 bases). This CDR3 comprises 14 residues. Trimming shortened V by 3 bases and J by 5 bases, and 10 bases separated the two germline ends. Germline V gene lookup returns CDR1 KGHSH and CDR2 LQKENI. CDR3 DNA: TGTGCCAGCTCACCTAGCGGAACTACCGGGGAGCTGTTTTTT. Its translation is CASSPSGTTGELFF.